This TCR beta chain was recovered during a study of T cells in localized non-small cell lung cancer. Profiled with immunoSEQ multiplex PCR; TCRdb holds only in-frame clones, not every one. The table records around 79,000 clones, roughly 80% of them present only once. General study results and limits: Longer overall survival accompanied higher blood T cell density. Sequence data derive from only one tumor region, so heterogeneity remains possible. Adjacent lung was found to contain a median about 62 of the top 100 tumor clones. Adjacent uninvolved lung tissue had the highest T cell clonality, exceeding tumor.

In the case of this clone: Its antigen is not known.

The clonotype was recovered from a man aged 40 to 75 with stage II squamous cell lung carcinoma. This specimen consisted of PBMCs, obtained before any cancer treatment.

The DNA for the CDR3 is TGTGCCCATCGGAGGGGAGGTGAAAAGACCCAGTACTTC. Amino acids: CAHRRGGEKTQYF. The chain combines TRBV30 with TRBJ2-5; D may be TRBD2 (6 bases). V was trimmed by 8 bases and J by 6 bases, leaving 19 bases between them. This CDR3 has 13 residues. Germline CDR1 reads GTSNPN; CDR2 reads SVGIG (reference sequence).